Listed here are 9 T cell receptor beta chains from one sample, sequenced in a study of blood T cell repertoires in COVID-19. Sequencing was performed with immunoSEQ multiplex PCR; in TCRdb, only in-frame clones are kept and a portion is missing. The sample records approximately 200,000 clones, around 89% being singletons. Sequences were obtained from PBMCs or T cells enriched from blood (not recorded which). The receptors stem from a man aged 25-45 years who had recovered from COVID-19.

The V call is TRBV27, the J call TRBJ2-7, with 8 bases fitting TRBD1. The CDR3 is made up of 15 amino acids. V lost 4 bases, J lost 2 bases, and 7 bases stayed unmatched. Looked up from germline, CDR1 is MNHEY and CDR2 is SMNVEV (reference sequence). The CDR3 reads CASSWGGTGAYEQYF. The CDR3 DNA reads TGTGCCAGCAGTTGGGGTGGGACAGGAGCCTACGAGCAGTACTTC.

This clone was seen just once. This sequence joins TRBV5-4 and TRBJ1-3; weak D call: TRBD1 (5 bases). The V gene lost 0 bases and the J gene lost 0 bases, with 7 bases spanning the gap. The V gene's germline CDR1 is SGHNT and CDR2 YYREEE (reference sequence). This CDR3 has 15 residues. CDR3 coding DNA: TGTGCCAGCAGCTTGGACAGGAGCTCTGGAAACACCATATATTTT. This sequence encodes CASSLDRSSGNTIYF.

The V gene is TRBV15, the J gene TRBJ2-5, with a tentative D call TRBD2 (7 bases). V lost 4 bases and J 9 bases, leaving 18 bases between the germline ends. The V gene's germline CDR1 is LNHNV and CDR2 YYDKDF (reference sequence). The CDR3 loop spans 14 amino acids. CDR3 DNA: TGTGCCACCAGCACGGGGGGCCCGTTTGGGGCCCAGTACTTC. It encodes CATSTGGPFGAQYF.

The chain links TRBV25-1 to TRBJ2-2; 9 bases fit TRBD1. The CDR3 runs 15 residues. V lost 2 bases and J lost 6; bases outside the gene matches: 4. Germline V CDR1 and CDR2: MGHDK, SYGVNS. CDR3 protein: CASSEARQGAGELFF. The CDR3 coding sequence is TGTGCCAGCAGTGAAGCCCGACAGGGGGCCGGGGAGCTGTTTTTT.

The gene calls are TRBV9 and TRBJ2-7; possible D gene TRBD2, 5 bases. With 2 bases removed from V and 0 bases from J, the gap between germline ends came to 9 bases. CDR3 size: 14 residues. Germline assignment: CDR1 SGDLS and CDR2 YYNGEE. CDR3 coding DNA: TGTGCCAGCAGCGTCAGTGGACTCTCCTACGAGCAGTACTTC. Amino acid sequence: CASSVSGLSYEQYF.

This chain uses TRBV10-3 with TRBJ2-1, with D possibly matching TRBD2 (6 bases). Trimming cost V 4 bases and J 7 bases, with 11 bases left between them. CDR3 length equals 13 residues. Germline V gives CDR1 ENHRY, CDR2 SYGVKD. The CDR3, as DNA: TGTGCCATCAGTGTGACTAGTGGAAATGAGCAGTTCTTC. Translating it yields CAISVTSGNEQFF.

The genes are TRBV30 and TRBJ2-5; 8 positions match TRBD2. The CDR3 is made up of 15 amino acids. Germline V gene data show CDR1 as GTSNPN and CDR2 as SVGIG (reference sequence). Trimming at V came to 3 bases and at J to 4 bases, leaving 10 bases not matched to a gene. In DNA form, the CDR3 reads TGTGCCTGGAGGGCCGGGGGGGGTGGTGGAGAGACCCAGTACTTC. Its translation: CAWRAGGGGGETQYF.

The rearrangement uses TRBV10-1 and TRBJ2-2; 8 nucleotides match TRBD2. The V gene end was trimmed by 5 bases and the J gene end by 5 bases; junction bases not matched to a gene: 13. Germline lookup yields CDR1 WNHNN and CDR2 SYGVQD (reference sequence). This CDR3 has 17 amino acids. The CDR3: CASSKPQAGVGTGELFF. CDR3 DNA: TGCGCCAGCAGTAAACCCCAAGCGGGAGTGGGGACCGGGGAGCTGTTTTTT.

The chain is built from TRBV7-2 and TRBJ2-3; D is possibly TRBD1 (5 bases). Germline V gives CDR1 SGHTA, CDR2 FQGNSA. V gave up 5 bases and J gave up 1 base, with 7 bases separating them. The CDR3 length is 13 residues. DNA of the CDR3: TGTGCCAGCAGCAAACAGGGCACAGATACGCAGTATTTT. Its protein product is CASSKQGTDTQYF.